This T cell receptor beta chain was observed in a study of blood T cell repertoires in COVID-19. Using immunoSEQ multiplex PCR, the repertoire was profiled, and TCRdb retains in-frame clones only, with some absent. Of 160,000 or so clones listed, roughly 85% were seen once; the top ten hold 15% to 20%. This CDR3 contains 16 residues. Germline CDR1 is KGHDR and CDR2 is SFDVKD. Trimming removed 3 bases from V and 5 bases from J, with 15 bases in between. This study enrolled people aged 18 to 89 from roughly 22 US geographic areas. Cohorts were determined from participant-reported clinical history. The sequenced material came from PBMCs or T cells enriched from blood (not recorded which). The TCR comes from a man aged 55 to 70 who had recovered from COVID-19. The chain carries TRBV24-1 and TRBJ2-2; tentative D call: TRBD1 (6 bases). CDR3 DNA: TGTGCCACCAGTGATCAGGACAGCATTCAGACCGGGGAGCTGTTTTTT. Amino acids: CATSDQDSIQTGELFF.